A single sample gave rise to the 10 T cell receptor beta chains below, sequenced in a study of CD4 T cell repertoires in COVID-19. TCRdb's table, derived via immunoSEQ multiplex PCR, lists solely in-frame clones and lacks some. The profile covers about 75,000 clones, with about 80% appearing a single time and about 0.61% taken by the ten largest. The material was CD4+ T cells from peripheral blood, obtained after recovery from COVID-19. These TCRs come from a human donor who had COVID-19.

The chain joins TRBV5-1 to TRBJ2-7; tentatively, D is TRBD2 (6 bases). Germline V CDR1 and CDR2: SGHRS, YFSETQ. The CDR3 spans 14 residues. Trimming removed 4 bases at V and 0 bases at J, with 11 bases between. The CDR3 spells CASSGDSYSYEQYF. Here the CDR3 DNA reads TGCGCCAGCAGCGGGGACTCCTACTCCTACGAGCAGTACTTC.

The V gene is TRBV5-1, the J gene TRBJ2-1; D tentatively fits TRBD1 or TRBD2 (6 bases each). The CDR3 covers 12 residues. The V gene lost 10 bases and the J gene lost 8 bases, with 16 bases spanning the gap. Germline V gene sequence: CDR1 SGHRS, CDR2 YFSETQ. CDR3 in amino acids: CAVGGGWHEQFF. The CDR3 bases are TGCGCCGTGGGGGGCGGATGGCATGAGCAGTTCTTC. Variable domain in full (rest from reference TRBV5-1 and TRBJ2-1): KAGVTQTPRYLIKTRGQQVTLSCSPISGHRSVSWYQQTPGQGLQFLFEYFSETQRNKGNFPGRFSGRQFSNSRSEMNVSTLELGDSALYLCAVGGGWHEQFFGPGTRLTVL.

This clone was detected once. The J gene is TRBJ1-2, the V gene TRBV27; D not certain. Trimming pared 6 bases from V and 8 bases from J, leaving 13 bases between. Germline V gene data show CDR1 as MNHEY and CDR2 as SMNVEV (reference sequence). The length of the CDR3 is 12 residues. The CDR3 here is CASRTGRRGYTF. In nucleotides, the CDR3 is TGTGCCAGCAGAACGGGCCGGAGAGGCTACACCTTC.

This chain links TRBV5-1 with TRBJ2-5; TRBD2 matches 7 bases. Germline CDR1 reads SGHRS; CDR2 reads YFSETQ. V shed 8 bases and J 1 base; nucleotides not matched to a gene: 11. This CDR3 has 15 residues. This CDR3 is CARRRELRAQETQYF. CDR3 DNA sequence: TGCGCCAGGAGGCGGGAGTTGAGGGCCCAAGAGACCCAGTACTTC.

The chain employs TRBV15 and TRBJ1-2; no clear D. The V end was cut by 1 base, the J end by 2 bases, with 5 bases between. The CDR3 contains 13 residues. CDR1 and CDR2 from the germline V gene are LNHNV and YYDKDF (reference sequence). CDR3: CATSRGPNYGYTF. CDR3 nucleotides: TGTGCCACCAGCAGAGGCCCAAACTATGGCTACACCTTC. Variable domain in full (rest from reference TRBV15 and TRBJ1-2): DAMVIQNPRYQVTQFGKPVTLSCSQTLNHNVMYWYQQKSSQAPKLLFHYYDKDFNNEADTPDNFQSRRPNTSFCFLDIRSPGLGDTAMYLCATSRGPNYGYTFGSGTRLTVV.

The V and J genes are TRBV5-4 and TRBJ2-7; D is possibly TRBD2 (7 bases). The V and J ends lost 1 base and 5 bases respectively, with 13 bases between them. The CDR3 has 14 residues. CDR1 is SGHNT, CDR2 YYREEE, per germline (reference sequence). The CDR3 region is CASSLKGGGHEQYF. The CDR3 DNA reads TGTGCCAGCAGCTTGAAGGGGGGGGGACACGAGCAGTACTTC.

The gene calls are TRBV27 and TRBJ2-7, with 7 nucleotides matching TRBD1. The germline CDR1 and CDR2 sequences are MNHEY and SMNVEV (reference sequence). The CDR3 runs 14 residues. Trimming cost V 5 bases and J 3 bases; bases outside gene matches: 7. This CDR3 is CASSLLGQNYEQYF. In nucleotides, the CDR3 is TGTGCCAGCAGTCTCTTGGGACAGAACTACGAGCAGTACTTC.

This chain joins TRBV9 and TRBJ2-1, with TRBD2 identical over 9 bases. In germline, CDR1 is SGDLS, CDR2 YYNGEE. The CDR3 spans 19 residues. V shed 0 bases, J shed 6 bases, and the junction held 16 bases outside the gene matches. The CDR3 sequence is CASSVGPPSLAGTGNEQFF. The CDR3, as DNA: TGTGCCAGCAGCGTAGGCCCCCCTTCCCTAGCGGGGACGGGCAATGAGCAGTTCTTC.

This rearrangement joins TRBV19 to TRBJ2-1; D is possibly TRBD2 (6 bases). The V end lost 6 bases, the J end lost 3 bases, and 18 bases lay between the germline ends. The CDR3 is made up of 16 amino acids. Per germline, CDR1 LNHDA and CDR2 SQIVND (reference sequence). CDR3 coding DNA: TGTGCCAGTAGCAACGTGGGGCAGGGAGGCTACAATGAGCAGTTCTTC. This sequence encodes CASSNVGQGGYNEQFF. Together with reference TRBV19 and TRBJ2-1, the CDR3 gives the full variable domain: DGGITQSPKYLFRKEGQNVTLSCEQNLNHDAMYWYRQDPGQGLRLIYYSQIVNDFQKGDIAEGYSVSREKKESFPLTVTSAQKNPTAFYLCASSNVGQGGYNEQFFGPGTRLTVL.

This clone was picked up a small number of times. The chain is built from TRBV11-1 and TRBJ1-1; D call uncertain. Germline-derived CDR1 and CDR2 are SGHAT and FQDESV (reference sequence). This CDR3 has 16 residues. The V end was cut by 7 bases, the J end by 0 bases, with 18 bases between. CDR3 DNA sequence: TGTGCCAGCAATAAAGGGCCAACTTTAATGAACACTGAAGCTTTCTTT. It translates to CASNKGPTLMNTEAFF.